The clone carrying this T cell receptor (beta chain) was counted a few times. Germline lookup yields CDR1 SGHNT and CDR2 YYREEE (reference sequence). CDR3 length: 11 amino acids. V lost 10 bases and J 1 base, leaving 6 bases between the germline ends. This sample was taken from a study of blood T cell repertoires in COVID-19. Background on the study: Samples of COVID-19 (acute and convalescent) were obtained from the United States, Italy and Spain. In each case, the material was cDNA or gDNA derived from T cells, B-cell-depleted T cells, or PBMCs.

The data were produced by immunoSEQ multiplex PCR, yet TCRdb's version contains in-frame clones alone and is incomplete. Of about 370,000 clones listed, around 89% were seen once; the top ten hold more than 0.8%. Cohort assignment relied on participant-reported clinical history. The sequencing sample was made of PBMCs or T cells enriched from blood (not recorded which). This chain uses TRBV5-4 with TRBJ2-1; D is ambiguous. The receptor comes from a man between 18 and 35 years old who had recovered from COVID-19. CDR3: CALGSYNEQFF. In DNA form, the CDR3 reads TGTGCCCTAGGATCCTACAATGAGCAGTTCTTC. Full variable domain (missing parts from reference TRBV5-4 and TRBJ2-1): ETGVTQSPTHLIKTRGQQVTLRCSSQSGHNTVSWYQQALGQGPQFIFQYYREEENGRGNFPPRFSGLQFPNYSSELNVNALELDDSALYLCALGSYNEQFFGPGTRLTVL.